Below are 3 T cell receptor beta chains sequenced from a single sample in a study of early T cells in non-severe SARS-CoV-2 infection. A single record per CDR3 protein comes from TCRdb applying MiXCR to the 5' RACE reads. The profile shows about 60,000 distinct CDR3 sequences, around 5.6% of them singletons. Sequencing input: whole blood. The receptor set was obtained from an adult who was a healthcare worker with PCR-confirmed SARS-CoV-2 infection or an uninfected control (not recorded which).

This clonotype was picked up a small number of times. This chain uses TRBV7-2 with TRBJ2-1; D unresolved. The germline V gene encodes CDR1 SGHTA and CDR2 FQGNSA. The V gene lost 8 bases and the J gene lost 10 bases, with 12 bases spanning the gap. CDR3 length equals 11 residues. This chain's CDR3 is CASSARMEQFF. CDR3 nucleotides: TGTGCCAGCTCGGCGCGAATGGAGCAGTTCTTC. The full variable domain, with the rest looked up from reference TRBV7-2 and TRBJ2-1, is GAGVSQSPSNKVTEKGKDVELRCDPISGHTALYWYRQSLGQGLEFLIYFQGNSAPDKSGLPSDRFSAERTGGSVSTLTIQRTQQEDSAVYLCASSARMEQFFGPGTRLTVL.

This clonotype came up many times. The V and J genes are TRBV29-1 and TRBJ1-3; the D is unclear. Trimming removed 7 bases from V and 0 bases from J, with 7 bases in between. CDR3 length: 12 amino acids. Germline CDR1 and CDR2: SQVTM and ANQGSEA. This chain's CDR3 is CSAGFSGNTIYF. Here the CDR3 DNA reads TGCAGCGCTGGGTTCTCTGGAAACACCATATATTTT.

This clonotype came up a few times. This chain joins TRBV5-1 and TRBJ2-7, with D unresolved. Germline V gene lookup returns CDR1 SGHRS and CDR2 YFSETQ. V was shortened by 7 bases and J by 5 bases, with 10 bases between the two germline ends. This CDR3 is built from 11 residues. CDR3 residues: CASASGNEQYF. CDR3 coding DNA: TGCGCCAGCGCGTCGGGTAACGAGCAGTACTTC. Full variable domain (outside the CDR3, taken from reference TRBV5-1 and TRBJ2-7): KAGVTQTPRYLIKTRGQQVTLSCSPISGHRSVSWYQQTPGQGLQFLFEYFSETQRNKGNFPGRFSGRQFSNSRSEMNVSTLELGDSALYLCASASGNEQYFGPGTRLTVT.